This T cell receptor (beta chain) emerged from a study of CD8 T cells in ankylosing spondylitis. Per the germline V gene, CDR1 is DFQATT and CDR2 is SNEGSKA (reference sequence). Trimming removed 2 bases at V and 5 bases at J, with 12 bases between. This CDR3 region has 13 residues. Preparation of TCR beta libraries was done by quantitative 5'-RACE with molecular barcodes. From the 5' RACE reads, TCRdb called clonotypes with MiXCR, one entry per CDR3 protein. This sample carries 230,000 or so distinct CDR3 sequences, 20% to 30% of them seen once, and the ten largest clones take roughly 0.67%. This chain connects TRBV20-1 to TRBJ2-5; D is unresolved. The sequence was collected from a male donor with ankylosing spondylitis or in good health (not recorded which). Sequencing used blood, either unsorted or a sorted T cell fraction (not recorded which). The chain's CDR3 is CSARLGSSETQYF. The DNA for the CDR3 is TGCAGTGCTAGACTCGGGTCGTCGGAGACCCAGTACTTC.